The 20 T cell receptor beta chains below come from one sample, sequenced in a study of shared clonotypes between healthy human individuals. Assay: immunoSEQ multiplex PCR; the TCRdb copy retains only in-frame clones and omits some. This table holds around 550,000 clones, about 96% found once. The sequenced sample consisted of naive CD4+ T cells sorted from blood. Regarding subset: CD45RA+ positively selected. The receptors were sampled from a woman aged 25-40 years in good health.

The V and J genes are TRBV5-8 and TRBJ2-7, with 9 bases fitting TRBD2. The J segment lost 3 bases and the V segment lost 5 bases, leaving 9 bases of the junction unmatched. The germline gives CDR1 SGHTS, CDR2 YDEGEE. The CDR3 runs to 15 residues. The CDR3 DNA is TGTGCCAGCAGACTCTTCGGCGGGAGGGTCTACGAGCAGTACTTC. Translated: CASRLFGGRVYEQYF. Using reference TRBV5-8 and TRBJ2-7 for the parts outside the CDR3, the full variable domain is EAGVTQSPTHLIKTRGQQATLRCSPISGHTSVYWYQQALGLGLQFLLWYDEGEERNRGNFPPRFSGRQFPNYSSELNVNALELEDSALYLCASRLFGGRVYEQYFGPGTRLTVT.

Points on this clone: In the same sample, other DNA sequences code for this CDR3. V is TRBV5-1 and J is TRBJ2-5; D uncertain. The CDR3 totals 13 residues. Germline assignment: CDR1 SGHRS and CDR2 YFSETQ. Deletions cut 0 bases from V and 2 bases from J, with 5 bases between. The CDR3 bases are TGCGCCAGCAGCTTGGGTAGGCAAGAGACCCAGTACTTC. Protein product: CASSLGRQETQYF.

This clone was seen a handful of times. CDR3 in DNA: TGTGCCAGCAGCCCACGACTAGCGGGAGACGAGCAGTACTTC. Residues: CASSPRLAGDEQYF. The chain links TRBV9 to TRBJ2-7, with TRBD2 matching 12 bases. The junction had 4 bases not matched to a gene; V was cut back by 4 bases and J by 5 bases. The CDR3 runs to 14 residues. CDR1 SGDLS and CDR2 YYNGEE come from the germline V gene.

CDR3 nucleotide sequence: TGCAGCGTTCTCGTACAGCCTAACACTGAAGCTTTCTTT. It specifies CSVLVQPNTEAFF. J is TRBJ1-1 and V is TRBV29-1, with no clear D. Per germline, CDR1 SQVTM and CDR2 ANQGSEA. Trimming took 5 bases from V and 2 from J, leaving 12 bases between them. The CDR3 runs 13 residues.

The rearrangement joins TRBV19 to TRBJ2-2; 9 bases map to TRBD2. The length of the CDR3 is 16 residues. Germline assignment: CDR1 LNHDA and CDR2 SQIVND (reference sequence). Unmatched junction bases numbered 11, after V lost 7 bases and J lost 5 bases. CDR3 residues: CASKNTGLAVTGELFF. CDR3 sequence (DNA): TGTGCCAGTAAAAATACGGGACTAGCAGTAACCGGGGAGCTGTTTTTT.

The J gene is TRBJ2-2, the V gene TRBV6-6, with 9 nucleotides matching TRBD1. V dropped 2 bases and J dropped 4; count of bases not matched to a gene: 5. The CDR3 loop spans 16 amino acids. Germline-derived CDR1 and CDR2 are MNHNY and SVGAGI (reference sequence). This CDR3 is CASSYTDRGSTGELFF. The CDR3 bases are TGTGCCAGCAGTTACACGGACAGGGGATCCACCGGGGAGCTGTTTTTT.

The chain has TRBV19 and TRBJ2-1; no clear D. The V end lost 0 bases, the J end lost 6 bases, and 15 bases lay between the germline ends. The CDR3 totals 16 residues. In germline, CDR1 is LNHDA, CDR2 SQIVND (reference sequence). CDR3 sequence (DNA): TGTGCCAGTAGTATAGAAGTGGGGTGGGCTAGCAATGAGCAGTTCTTC. Protein sequence: CASSIEVGWASNEQFF.

The chain joins TRBV28 to TRBJ1-2; TRBD1 agrees at 7 bases. The J segment lost 8 bases and the V segment lost 4 bases, leaving 7 bases of the junction unmatched. Germline assignment: CDR1 MDHEN and CDR2 SYDVKM. The CDR3 is 13 amino acids. The CDR3 nucleotides are TGTGCCAGCAGTTGGGAGGGGGCGCAAGGCTACACCTTC. Translating it yields CASSWEGAQGYTF.

The genes are TRBV18 and TRBJ2-6; no firm D call. Trimming cost V 6 bases and J 3 bases, with 12 bases left between them. Germline V lookup: CDR1 KGHSH, CDR2 LQKENI. The CDR3 sequence is 15 residues long. Here the CDR3 DNA reads TGTGCCAGCTCGCCTAATGATCTTGGGGCCAACGTCCTGACTTTC. Amino acid sequence: CASSPNDLGANVLTF.

The rearrangement links TRBV6-1 to TRBJ1-3; D uncertain. This CDR3 contains 15 residues. Trimming stripped 3 bases from V and 0 bases from J, with 9 bases between. Germline assignment: CDR1 MNHNS and CDR2 SASEGT. The CDR3 DNA reads as TGTGCCAGCAGTGAGTTCAAGAACTCTGGAAACACCATATATTTT. The encoded protein is CASSEFKNSGNTIYF.

The genes are TRBV5-1 and TRBJ2-5; D is undetermined. The DNA end is a closer match to TRBJ2-7, so the J assignment may be wrong. Germline V gene data show CDR1 as SGHRS and CDR2 as YFSETQ. The CDR3 has 15 residues. The DNA of the CDR3 is TGCGCCAGCAGCTTGCTGGCGGCCCGTACCTACGAGCAGTACTTC. Amino acid sequence: CASSLLAARTYEQYF.

V is TRBV6-6 and J is TRBJ1-2, with a possible D match to TRBD1 (6 bases). V lost 5 bases to trimming and J lost 3 bases, with 10 bases between them. The CDR3 totals 13 residues. Per germline, CDR1 MNHNY and CDR2 SVGAGI (reference sequence). The CDR3 region is CASSLGADYGYTF. DNA for the CDR3: TGTGCCAGCAGTCTGGGGGCGGACTATGGCTACACCTTC.

The J gene is TRBJ2-3, the V gene TRBV13, with D hard to call. Germline CDR1 reads PRHDT; CDR2 reads FYEKMQ (reference sequence). The CDR3 has 13 residues. Trimming took off 5 bases at V and 7 bases at J, with 13 bases between the two ends. This chain's CDR3 is CASSKSPAHTQYF. The CDR3 DNA follows: TGTGCCAGCAGCAAATCGCCAGCTCATACGCAGTATTTT.

CDR3 bases: TGTGCCAGCACCCGAGGGGTAGAATATTCACCCCTCCACTTT. Translated, it gives CASTRGVEYSPLHF. The rearrangement joins TRBV2 to TRBJ1-6, with D perhaps matching TRBD1 (5 bases). The CDR3 has 14 residues. V was cut by 7 bases and J by 8 bases, with 15 bases left in between. The germline V gene has CDR1 SNHLY and CDR2 FYNNEI. The whole variable domain, filled in from reference TRBV2 and TRBJ1-6, reads EPEVTQTPSHQVTQMGQEVILRCVPISNHLYFYWYRQILGQKVEFLVSFYNNEISEKSEIFDDQFSVERPDGSNFTLKIRSTKLEDSAMYFCASTRGVEYSPLHFGNGTRLTVT.

The chain carries TRBV7-2 and TRBJ2-5; D tentatively fits TRBD1 or TRBD2 (5 bases each). CDR1 is SGHTA and CDR2 is FQGNSA in the germline V gene. Between the trimmed V and J ends, which lost 4 bases and 4 bases, there was a span of 13 bases. The CDR3 has 14 amino acids. CDR3 in amino acids: CASSSGPGRETQYF. Here the CDR3 DNA reads TGTGCCAGCAGCTCCGGCCCGGGACGAGAGACCCAGTACTTC.

V usage is TRBV28 and J usage is TRBJ2-5; 8 bases match TRBD1. The DNA end is more similar to TRBJ2-7, so the J call may be wrong. Per the germline V gene, CDR1 is MDHEN and CDR2 is SYDVKM. The CDR3 totals 12 residues. The CDR3 reads CASSLDRGEQYF. The DNA for the CDR3 is TGTGCCAGCAGTTTAGACAGGGGCGAGCAGTACTTC.

There are a few counts of this clone. CDR3 sequence: CASSQVAGASYEQYF. The CDR3, as DNA: TGTGCCAGCAGCCAAGTTGCGGGAGCATCCTACGAGCAGTACTTC. The J gene is TRBJ2-7, the V gene TRBV14; 7 nucleotides line up with TRBD2. Germline assignment: CDR1 SGHDN and CDR2 FVKESK. The CDR3 has 15 amino acids. The junction had 4 bases not matched to a gene; V was cut back by 1 base and J by 1 base.

This rearrangement joins TRBV4-3 to TRBJ2-7; TRBD2 matches at 10 bases. The CDR3 is made up of 16 amino acids. Losses at the gene ends were 3 bases for V and 6 bases for J; bases not matched to a gene: 11. Germline lookup yields CDR1 LGHNA and CDR2 YSLEER. The CDR3 region is CASSQALAGVVSEQYF. The CDR3 DNA reads TGCGCCAGCAGCCAGGCTCTAGCGGGAGTAGTATCCGAGCAGTACTTC.

The CDR3 here is CASSRIGTVEAFF. The CDR3 DNA is TGTGCCAGCAGCCGGATCGGGACTGTTGAAGCTTTCTTT. The chain carries TRBV14 and TRBJ1-1, with D possibly being TRBD1 (5 bases). The V gene lost 4 bases and the J gene lost 7 bases, with 13 bases spanning the gap. The CDR3 length is 13 residues. Per the germline V gene, CDR1 is SGHDN and CDR2 is FVKESK.

The table lists this clone with a count of one. The gene calls are TRBV18 and TRBJ2-7, with D perhaps TRBD2 (6 bases). CDR1 is KGHSH, CDR2 LQKENI, per germline. The CDR3 loop spans 16 amino acids. Between the trimmed V and J ends, which lost 0 bases and 3 bases, there was a span of 15 bases. The CDR3 reads CASSPPGLPSLYEQYF. As DNA, the CDR3 is TGTGCCAGCTCACCACCGGGACTCCCCTCCCTCTACGAGCAGTACTTC.